Listed below are T cell receptor beta chains from one sample, sequenced in a study of T cell repertoires in cytomegalovirus infection. TCRdb processed the reads anew with MiXCR; each CDR3 protein has one entry. The profile covers approximately 300,000 distinct CDR3 sequences, with just under 25% appearing a single time and about an eighth taken by the ten largest. The antigens of these receptors remain unknown. The sample consisted of cultured PBMCs, taken from culture after CMV antigen stimulation. Receptors originate from a human donor in good health (CMV status not recorded). Some clones in this sample may be carry-over from other donors' samples. Each CDR3 is given with its conserved first and last residue. Fields, in order: J gene, V gene, clone size, D gene, CDR3 DNA, CDR3 protein. D genes are given only for firm matches. The listing skips clone size in some rows; elsewhere it reads once, few, many or a size class.

j_gene: TRBJ2-7; v_gene: TRBV19; abundance: NA; d_gene: NA; CDR3nt: TGTGCCAGTAGTACTCAGGGCATGGGCGAGCAGTACTTC; CDR3aa: CASSTQGMGEQYF
j_gene: TRBJ1-5; v_gene: TRBV28; abundance: many; d_gene: NA; CDR3nt: TGTGCCAGCAGCCCGACGACCCCGGGACACCCAAATCAGCCCCAGCATTTT; CDR3aa: CASSPTTPGHPNQPQHF
j_gene: TRBJ2-5; v_gene: TRBV10-3; abundance: NA; d_gene: TRBD2; CDR3nt: TGTGCCATCAGTGAGTCGCTAGCGGGAGTGGAGGAGACCCAGTACTTC; CDR3aa: CAISESLAGVEETQYF
j_gene: TRBJ2-7; v_gene: TRBV5-1; abundance: few; d_gene: TRBD2; CDR3nt: TGCGCCAGCAGCTTGGCCCACGGTCAAGGGAGGGCCTTGTTGCAGTACTTC; CDR3aa: CASSLAHGQGRALLQYF
j_gene: TRBJ2-4; v_gene: TRBV2; abundance: NA; d_gene: TRBD1; CDR3nt: TGTGCCAGCAGTGAAGCGTTGGGACAGGGGAGAAACATTCAGTACTTC; CDR3aa: CASSEALGQGRNIQYF
j_gene: TRBJ1-5; v_gene: TRBV28; abundance: NA; d_gene: NA; CDR3nt: TGTGCCAGCAGTTTAGTGGTTGAGGCTCAGCCCCAGCATTTT; CDR3aa: CASSLVVEAQPQHF
j_gene: TRBJ2-2; v_gene: TRBV11-2; abundance: many; d_gene: TRBD2; CDR3nt: TGTGCCAGCACATATACACACGCAGGACTAGCGGTTATTAACACCGGGGAGCTGTTTTTT; CDR3aa: CASTYTHAGLAVINTGELFF
j_gene: TRBJ2-5; v_gene: TRBV6-6; abundance: NA; d_gene: TRBD2; CDR3nt: TGTGCCAGCGGGACTAGCGGGAGCGAGACCCAGTACTTC; CDR3aa: CASGTSGSETQYF
j_gene: TRBJ1-1; v_gene: TRBV2; abundance: few; d_gene: NA; CDR3nt: TGTGCCAGCAGTGCACAGGGAGTTGCTGAAGCTTTCTTT; CDR3aa: CASSAQGVAEAFF
j_gene: TRBJ2-1; v_gene: TRBV20-1; abundance: NA; d_gene: NA; CDR3nt: TGCAGTGCTACCTCGTTGGTTAGCGGATTGCAGTTCTTC; CDR3aa: CSATSLVSGLQFF
j_gene: TRBJ2-1; v_gene: TRBV24-1; abundance: NA; d_gene: NA; CDR3nt: TGTGCCACCAGTGATTTGCAGGACAAACGGGATGAGCAGTTCTTC; CDR3aa: CATSDLQDKRDEQFF
j_gene: TRBJ1-5; v_gene: TRBV6-2/TRBV6-3; abundance: many; d_gene: NA; CDR3nt: TGTGCCAGCAGCGAACCCTCCTCCCTCTTGAGCAATCAGCCCCAGCATTTT; CDR3aa: CASSEPSSLLSNQPQHF
j_gene: TRBJ2-1; v_gene: TRBV7-8; abundance: many; d_gene: NA; CDR3nt: TGTGCCAGCAGCTTAGGGGGAGGCCTAGAATACAATGAGCAGTTCTTC; CDR3aa: CASSLGGGLEYNEQFF
j_gene: TRBJ2-2; v_gene: TRBV12-3/TRBV12-4; abundance: many; d_gene: TRBD2; CDR3nt: TGTGCCAGCAGCCCTCAGCGAAAAACTAGCGGGAGGTATAACACCGGGGAGCTGTTTTTT; CDR3aa: CASSPQRKTSGRYNTGELFF
j_gene: TRBJ1-5; v_gene: TRBV12-3/TRBV12-4; abundance: NA; d_gene: NA; CDR3nt: TGTGCCAGCAGTTTTGGGGGGAGGCTGCCCCAGCATTTT; CDR3aa: CASSFGGRLPQHF
j_gene: TRBJ2-5; v_gene: TRBV7-2; abundance: NA; d_gene: TRBD1; CDR3nt: TGTGCCAGCAGCTTAGGGGGACAGCCCCAAGAGACCCAGTACTTC; CDR3aa: CASSLGGQPQETQYF
j_gene: TRBJ2-5; v_gene: TRBV12-3/TRBV12-4; abundance: few; d_gene: TRBD2; CDR3nt: TGTGCCAGCAGCTGGGGGGGGAGCGACCAAGAGACCCAGTACTTC; CDR3aa: CASSWGGSDQETQYF
j_gene: TRBJ1-5; v_gene: TRBV19; abundance: NA; d_gene: NA; CDR3nt: TGTGCCAGTAGTACGAATTATCAGCCCCAGCATTTT; CDR3aa: CASSTNYQPQHF
j_gene: TRBJ1-5; v_gene: TRBV2; abundance: few; d_gene: NA; CDR3nt: TGTGCCAGCAGGGATCCAGGGCGGAGTGGCAATCAGCCCCAGCATTTT; CDR3aa: CASRDPGRSGNQPQHF
j_gene: TRBJ2-1; v_gene: TRBV18; abundance: once; d_gene: TRBD2; CDR3nt: TGTGCCAGCTCACCTCCGGGACTAGCGGGACCTAGGGAGTTCTTC; CDR3aa: CASSPPGLAGPREFF
j_gene: TRBJ1-1; v_gene: TRBV4-1; abundance: NA; d_gene: TRBD1; CDR3nt: TGCGCCAGCAGCCAAGTACCCCAGGGGGGGGGCACTGAAGCTTTCTTT; CDR3aa: CASSQVPQGGGTEAFF
j_gene: TRBJ1-2; v_gene: TRBV10-3; abundance: NA; d_gene: TRBD1; CDR3nt: TGTGCCATCACCGAGGACAGGGCCTATGGCTACACCTTC; CDR3aa: CAITEDRAYGYTF